Listed here are 26 T cell receptor beta chains from one sample, sequenced in a study of T cell responses to AZD1222 COVID-19 vaccine. Clones were sequenced by immunoSEQ multiplex PCR, and TCRdb holds only the in-frame ones, with some missing. The sample has roughly 80,000 clones, about nine tenths seen once. This specimen consisted of peripheral blood, obtained 28 days after the second AZD1222 dose. The origin of the receptors is an adult who received the AZD1222 COVID-19 vaccine.

The chain has TRBV24-1 and TRBJ1-2; D gene ambiguous. CDR3 length: 14 residues. V was trimmed by 1 base and J by 4 bases, leaving 9 bases between them. Germline values: CDR1 KGHDR, CDR2 SFDVKD. CDR3 DNA: TGTGCCACCAGTGATTTCCTCAGAAGCTATGGCTACACCTTC. The encoded protein is CATSDFLRSYGYTF.

The rearrangement uses TRBV9 and TRBJ1-6; D is possibly TRBD1 (5 bases). The V end was cut by 4 bases, the J end by 9 bases, with 17 bases between. CDR1 SGDLS and CDR2 YYNGEE come from the germline V gene. CDR3 length: 15 amino acids. Written as DNA, the CDR3 is TGTGCCAGCAGCCCACCGACAGCCGTGGGTTCACCCCTCCACTTT. Its protein product is CASSPPTAVGSPLHF. The entire variable domain, with the rest obtained from reference TRBV9 and TRBJ1-6, is as follows: DSGVTQTPKHLITATGQRVTLRCSPRSGDLSVYWYQQSLDQGLQFLIQYYNGEERAKGNILERFSAQQFPDLHSELNLSSLELGDSALYFCASSPPTAVGSPLHFGNGTRLTVT.

This clone appeared a single time. The V call is TRBV9, the J call TRBJ1-1; D is uncertain. Germline loops: CDR1 SGDLS, CDR2 YYNGEE. This CDR3 has 11 amino acids. Trimming stripped 3 bases from V and 6 bases from J, with 6 bases between. CDR3 DNA sequence: TGTGCCAGCAGCGATAACCCTGAAGCTTTCTTT. Translated: CASSDNPEAFF. Drawing the rest from reference TRBV9 and TRBJ1-1, the complete variable domain is DSGVTQTPKHLITATGQRVTLRCSPRSGDLSVYWYQQSLDQGLQFLIQYYNGEERAKGNILERFSAQQFPDLHSELNLSSLELGDSALYFCASSDNPEAFFGQGTRLTVV.

This clone was seen only a few times. This chain links TRBV10-3 with TRBJ1-2, with D perhaps matching TRBD1 (5 bases). The CDR3 runs to 15 residues. V lost 2 bases and J 6 bases, leaving 16 bases between the germline ends. Per the germline V gene, CDR1 is ENHRY and CDR2 is SYGVKD. CDR3 residues: CAISEPAGGRDGYTF. The CDR3 DNA sequence: TGTGCCATCAGTGAGCCGGCCGGGGGGAGGGATGGCTACACCTTC.

The rearrangement uses TRBV6-5 and TRBJ2-1; maybe TRBD2 (5 bases). This CDR3 region has 15 residues. V lost 0 bases and J 5 bases, leaving 11 bases between the germline ends. The germline V gene encodes CDR1 MNHEY and CDR2 SVGAGI. The CDR3, as DNA: TGTGCCAGCAGTTACTCTGGAGGAGGCCACAATGAGCAGTTCTTC. Protein sequence: CASSYSGGGHNEQFF.

This clone was observed once. The V gene is TRBV9, the J gene TRBJ1-1; D is undetermined. Germline-derived CDR1 and CDR2 are SGDLS and YYNGEE. This CDR3 contains 14 residues. V lost 0 bases, J lost 0 bases, and 6 bases lay in between. The CDR3 reads CASSVGPVNTEAFF. The CDR3 bases are TGTGCCAGCAGCGTAGGTCCGGTGAACACTGAAGCTTTCTTT.

The chain has TRBV5-5 and TRBJ1-3; perhaps TRBD1 as D (5 bases). The CDR3 runs to 16 residues. Germline lookup yields CDR1 SGHKS and CDR2 YYEKEE (reference sequence). The ends were cut back, 7 bases at V and 1 base at J, with 18 bases in the middle. The DNA of the CDR3 is TGTGCCAGCGGAGAACCCTGGGGGAGATCTGGAAACACCATATATTTT. This translates into CASGEPWGRSGNTIYF. Supplemented by reference TRBV5-5 and TRBJ1-3, the full variable domain reads DAGVTQSPTHLIKTRGQQVTLRCSPISGHKSVSWYQQVLGQGPQFIFQYYEKEERGRGNFPDRFSARQFPNYSSELNVNALLLGDSALYLCASGEPWGRSGNTIYFGEGSWLTVV.

The rearrangement joins TRBV9 to TRBJ1-1; perhaps TRBD1 as D (5 bases). V gave up 4 bases and J gave up 1 base, with 8 bases separating them. This CDR3 has 13 residues. CDR1 is SGDLS and CDR2 is YYNGEE in the germline V gene. CDR3 in amino acids: CASSPTGNTEAFF. CDR3 DNA sequence: TGTGCCAGCAGCCCTACAGGGAACACTGAAGCTTTCTTT.

The CDR3, as DNA: TGTGCCATCTCATATAAAGAGACCCAGTACTTC. It encodes CAISYKETQYF. The rearrangement uses TRBV10-3 and TRBJ2-5; D call uncertain. V lost 8 bases and J lost 3, with 7 bases in between. This CDR3 region has 11 residues. Germline V gives CDR1 ENHRY, CDR2 SYGVKD.

Note on this clone: At one end, the junction sequence differs from germline, possibly due to a read error. The J gene is TRBJ2-1, the V gene TRBV5-5; tentatively, D is TRBD1 (5 bases). The CDR3 runs to 15 residues. Looked up from germline, CDR1 is SGHKS and CDR2 is YYEKEE (reference sequence). CDR3 sequence (DNA): TGTGCCAGCATCTTGGCAGGACACCCGACCTATGAGCAGTTCTTC. This encodes CASILAGHPTYEQFF.

This chain uses TRBV7-8 with TRBJ1-2; D not resolved. The germline V gene has CDR1 SGHVS and CDR2 FQNEAQ. This CDR3 is built from 12 residues. Trimming removed 4 bases from V and 8 bases from J, with 11 bases in between. This CDR3 is CASSSPAKGYTF. For the CDR3, the DNA is TGTGCCAGCAGCTCCCCCGCGAAAGGCTACACCTTC.

The chain uses TRBV29-1 and TRBJ2-1; D is unresolved. The CDR3 has 14 amino acids. Germline V gives CDR1 SQVTM, CDR2 ANQGSEA. The V end lost 3 bases, the J end lost 6 bases, and 15 bases lay between the germline ends. For the CDR3, the DNA is TGCAGCGTTGACGAACCAGGCAGTCCCAATGAGCAGTTCTTC. It specifies CSVDEPGSPNEQFF.

Only one count was recorded for this clone. V is TRBV7-8 and J is TRBJ1-5; perhaps TRBD1 as D (5 bases). Trimming took 4 bases from V and 5 from J, leaving 15 bases between them. Germline CDR1 reads SGHVS; CDR2 reads FQNEAQ. The CDR3 loop spans 15 amino acids. In DNA, the CDR3 is TGTGCCAGCAGCTCCCAGGCAGGGTTCGATCAGCCCCAGCATTTT. Protein product: CASSSQAGFDQPQHF.

This chain uses TRBV7-3 with TRBJ1-1, with 8 bases fitting TRBD1. The germline gives CDR1 SGHTA, CDR2 FQGTGA. This CDR3 has 15 residues. V was pared by 5 bases and J by 1 base, with 6 bases of the junction left unmatched. In DNA form, the CDR3 reads TGTGCCAGCAGCGCCCAGGGGGCCACGAACACTGAAGCTTTCTTT. Its protein is CASSAQGATNTEAFF.

The chain uses TRBV5-1 and TRBJ2-3, with D perhaps given as TRBD1 or TRBD2 (5 bases each). The germline CDR1 and CDR2 sequences are SGHRS and YFSETQ. The length of the CDR3 is 15 residues. V lost 4 bases and J lost 3, with 15 bases in between. CDR3 DNA: TGCGCCAGCAGCCCACCGTCGGGACGGACAGATACGCAGTATTTT. This codes for CASSPPSGRTDTQYF.

This clone is a singleton in its sample. The rearrangement links TRBV11-3 to TRBJ1-1; D remains ambiguous. Trimming left V 5 bases short and J 4 bases short, with 8 bases between. Germline V gene data show CDR1 as SGHNT and CDR2 as YENEEA. CDR3 length equals 12 residues. The DNA for the CDR3 is TGTGCCAGCAGCGTTGAGGGCACTGAAGCTTTCTTT. Its protein is CASSVEGTEAFF.

The CDR3 here is CASSSLNTGELFF. CDR3 nucleotide sequence: TGTGCCAGCAGCTCACTTAACACCGGGGAGCTGTTTTTT. The chain recombines TRBV7-9 with TRBJ2-2; D gene ambiguous. The germline gives CDR1 SEHNR, CDR2 FQNEAQ (reference sequence). The germline V and J ends were trimmed by 4 bases and 2 bases, with 5 bases remaining between them. The CDR3 sequence is 13 residues long.

The CDR3 nucleotides are TGTGCCAGCTGTATAGGGCCTTCGCAGCCCCAGCATTTT. This translates into CASCIGPSQPQHF. The V call is TRBV12-3 or TRBV12-4, the J call TRBJ1-5; D remains unclear. The CDR3 contains 13 residues. Trimming removed 8 bases from V and 7 bases from J, with 15 bases in between.

The J gene is TRBJ1-4, the V gene TRBV6-1, with D uncertain. This CDR3 has 14 residues. V dropped 1 base and J dropped 7 bases, with 10 bases sitting between them. Germline loops: CDR1 MNHNS, CDR2 SASEGT. Here the CDR3 reads CASSEGLRFEKLFF. For the CDR3, the DNA is TGTGCCAGCAGTGAAGGGTTGAGGTTTGAAAAACTGTTTTTT.

V and J are TRBV5-4 and TRBJ2-7; 7 positions match TRBD1. V was pared by 0 bases and J by 6 bases, with 6 bases of the junction left unmatched. The CDR3 spans 14 residues. Germline loops: CDR1 SGHNT, CDR2 YYREEE (reference sequence). CDR3 nucleotides: TGTGCCAGCAGCTTGGCGACAGGGAGTGGCGAGCAGTACTTC. Amino acids: CASSLATGSGEQYF. The complete variable domain, with remaining parts taken from reference TRBV5-4 and TRBJ2-7, reads ETGVTQSPTHLIKTRGQQVTLRCSSQSGHNTVSWYQQALGQGPQFIFQYYREEENGRGNFPPRFSGLQFPNYSSELNVNALELDDSALYLCASSLATGSGEQYFGPGTRLTVT.

This clone occurred once. The chain links TRBV27 to TRBJ2-7, with D possibly being TRBD2 (5 bases). Germline assignment: CDR1 MNHEY and CDR2 SMNVEV (reference sequence). The germline V and J ends were trimmed by 10 bases and 3 bases, with 10 bases remaining between them. This CDR3 is built from 11 residues. The CDR3 is CATRDYYEQYF. CDR3 nucleotides: TGTGCCACCCGAGACTACTACGAGCAGTACTTC.

The chain is built from TRBV5-6 and TRBJ2-5; D remains ambiguous. V shed 0 bases and J shed 3 bases, with 9 bases lying between them. CDR1 is SGHDT, CDR2 YYEEEE, per germline. There are 14 residues in the CDR3. CDR3 residues: CASSLASPKETQYF. The CDR3 DNA follows: TGTGCCAGCAGCTTGGCATCCCCCAAAGAGACCCAGTACTTC. Full variable domain (outside the CDR3, taken from reference TRBV5-6 and TRBJ2-5): DAGVTQSPTHLIKTRGQQVTLRCSPKSGHDTVSWYQQALGQGPQFIFQYYEEEERQRGNFPDRFSGHQFPNYSSELNVNALLLGDSALYLCASSLASPKETQYFGPGTRLLVL.

The V gene is TRBV30, the J gene TRBJ1-2, with D possibly TRBD1 on 5 matching bases. The germline V gene has CDR1 GTSNPN and CDR2 SVGIG (reference sequence). The ends were cut back, 2 bases at V and 0 bases at J, with 25 bases in the middle. The CDR3 runs to 19 residues. The chain's CDR3 is CAWSPLSLGLQTSNYGYTF. CDR3 nucleotides: TGTGCCTGGAGTCCCCTTAGTTTGGGGCTCCAGACTTCTAACTATGGCTACACCTTC.

The chain couples TRBV11-3 to TRBJ1-2; no clear D. CDR3 length: 14 residues. Germline CDR1 is SGHNT and CDR2 is YENEEA. The germline V and J ends were trimmed by 3 bases and 5 bases, with 13 bases remaining between them. This CDR3 is CASSFRTGRYGYTF. CDR3 DNA: TGTGCCAGCAGCTTCCGGACGGGGAGATATGGCTACACCTTC. Full variable domain (rest looked up from reference TRBV11-3 and TRBJ1-2): EAGVVQSPRYKIIEKKQPVAFWCNPISGHNTLYWYLQNLGQGPELLIRYENEEAVDDSQLPKDRFSAERLKGVDSTLKIQPAELGDSAVYLCASSFRTGRYGYTFGSGTRLTVV.

The chain employs TRBV10-3 and TRBJ1-1; no definite D call. Germline V gene sequence: CDR1 ENHRY, CDR2 SYGVKD. Trimming cost V 2 bases and J 7 bases, with 11 bases left between them. The CDR3 totals 13 residues. Here the CDR3 reads CAISEGPIIEAFF. The CDR3 DNA follows: TGTGCCATCAGTGAGGGTCCGATTATTGAAGCTTTCTTT.

The chain employs TRBV11-3 and TRBJ1-2, with D hard to call. V shed 2 bases and J shed 2 bases, with 6 bases lying between them. The length of the CDR3 is 13 residues. Germline assignment: CDR1 SGHNT and CDR2 YENEEA. This CDR3 reads CASSLQTNYGYTF. CDR3 DNA: TGTGCCAGCAGCTTACAGACAAACTATGGCTACACCTTC.